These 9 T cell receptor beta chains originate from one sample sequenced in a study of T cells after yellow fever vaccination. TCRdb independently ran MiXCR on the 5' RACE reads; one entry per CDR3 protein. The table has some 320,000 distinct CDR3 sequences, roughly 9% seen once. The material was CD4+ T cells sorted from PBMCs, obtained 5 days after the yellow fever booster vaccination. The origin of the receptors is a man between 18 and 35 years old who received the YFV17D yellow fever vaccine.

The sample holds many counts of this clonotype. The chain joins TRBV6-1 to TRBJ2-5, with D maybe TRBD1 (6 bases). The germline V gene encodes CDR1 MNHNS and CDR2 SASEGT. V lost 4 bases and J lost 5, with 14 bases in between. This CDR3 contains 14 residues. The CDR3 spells CASSGGTGMETQYF. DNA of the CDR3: TGTGCCAGCAGTGGGGGCACAGGGATGGAGACCCAGTACTTC.

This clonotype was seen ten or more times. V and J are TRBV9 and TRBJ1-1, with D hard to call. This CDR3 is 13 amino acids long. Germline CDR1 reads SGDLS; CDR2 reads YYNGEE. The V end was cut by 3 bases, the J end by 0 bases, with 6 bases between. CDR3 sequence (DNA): TGTGCCAGCAGCGGGGGTATGAACACTGAAGCTTTCTTT. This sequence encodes CASSGGMNTEAFF.

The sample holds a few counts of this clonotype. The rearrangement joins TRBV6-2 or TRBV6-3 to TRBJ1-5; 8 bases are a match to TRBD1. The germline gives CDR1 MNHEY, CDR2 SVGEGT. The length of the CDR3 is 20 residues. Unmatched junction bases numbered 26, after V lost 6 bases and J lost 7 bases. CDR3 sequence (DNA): TGTGCCAGCAGCCCTTACCCGGGTGTCAGGGGGCTCGGAACTCGGCAGCCCCAGCATTTT. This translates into CASSPYPGVRGLGTRQPQHF.

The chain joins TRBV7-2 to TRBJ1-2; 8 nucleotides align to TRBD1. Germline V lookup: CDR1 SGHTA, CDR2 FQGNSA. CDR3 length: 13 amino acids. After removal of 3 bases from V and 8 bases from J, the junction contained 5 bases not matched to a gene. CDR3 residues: CASSFGQGWGYTF. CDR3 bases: TGTGCCAGCAGCTTCGGACAGGGCTGGGGCTACACCTTC.

The CDR3 loop reads CASTIRRTSGVSSYNEQFF. CDR3 DNA sequence: TGTGCCAGCACTATACGTCGGACTAGCGGGGTGAGCTCCTACAATGAGCAGTTCTTC. The gene calls are TRBV7-8 and TRBJ2-1, with 12 nucleotides matching TRBD2. Losses at the gene ends were 7 bases for V and 0 bases for J; bases not matched to a gene: 13. Germline CDR1 and CDR2: SGHVS and FQNEAQ. CDR3 length equals 19 residues.

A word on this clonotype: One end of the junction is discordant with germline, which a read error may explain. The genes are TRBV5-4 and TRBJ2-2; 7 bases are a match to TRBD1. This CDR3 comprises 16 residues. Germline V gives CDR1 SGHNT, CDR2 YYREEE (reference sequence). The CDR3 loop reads CANAQGDGGYTGEMFF. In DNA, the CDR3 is TGTGCCAACGCCCAGGGGGACGGCGGATACACCGGGGAGATGTTTTTT.

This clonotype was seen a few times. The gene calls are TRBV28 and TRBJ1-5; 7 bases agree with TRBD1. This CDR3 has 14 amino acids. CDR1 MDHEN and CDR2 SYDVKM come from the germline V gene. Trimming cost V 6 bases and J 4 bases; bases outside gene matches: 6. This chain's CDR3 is CASSRGQLNQPQHF. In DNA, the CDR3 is TGTGCCAGCAGCCGGGGACAGTTAAATCAGCCCCAGCATTTT. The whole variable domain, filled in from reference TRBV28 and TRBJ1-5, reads DVKVTQSSRYLVKRTGEKVFLECVQDMDHENMFWYRQDPGLGLRLIYFSYDVKMKEKGDIPEGYSVSREKKERFSLILESASTNQTSMYLCASSRGQLNQPQHFGDGTRLSIL.

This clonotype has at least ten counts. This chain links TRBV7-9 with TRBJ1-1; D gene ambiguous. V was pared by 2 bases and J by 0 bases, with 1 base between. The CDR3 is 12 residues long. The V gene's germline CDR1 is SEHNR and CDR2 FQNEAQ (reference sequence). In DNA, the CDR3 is TGTGCCAGCAGCTTATTGAACACTGAAGCTTTCTTT. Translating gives CASSLLNTEAFF.

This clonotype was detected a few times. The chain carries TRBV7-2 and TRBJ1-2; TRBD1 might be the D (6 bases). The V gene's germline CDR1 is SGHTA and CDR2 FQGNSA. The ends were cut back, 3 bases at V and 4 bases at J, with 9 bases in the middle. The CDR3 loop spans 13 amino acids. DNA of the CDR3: TGTGCCAGCAGCTTGAACAGGGCCTATGGCTACACCTTC. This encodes CASSLNRAYGYTF.